One and the same sample provided the 21 T cell receptor beta chains below, sequenced in a study of blood T cell repertoires in COVID-19 (dated by TCRdb to the early 2020s). The library was produced with the immunoSEQ multiplex PCR assay. Held by TCRdb, this immuneACCESS table contains in-frame sequences only and omits some clones. Under half of the omission traces to an unresolved V gene where checked; the cause of the rest is unknown. This sample comprises about 160,000 clones, 87% of them detected only once. Around 3.9% of the sample belongs to the ten largest clones. The sequenced material came from peripheral blood. The receptors here all came from a woman aged 60-70 years who had recovered from COVID-19.

The rearrangement links TRBV5-1 to TRBJ2-5, with D perhaps TRBD2 (5 bases). The CDR3 consists of 11 residues. V shed 6 bases and J shed 6 bases, with 9 bases lying between them. Looked up from germline, CDR1 is SGHRS and CDR2 is YFSETQ. DNA of the CDR3: TGCGCCAGCACTGGAGGACAGACCCAGTACTTC. It specifies CASTGGQTQYF.

This sequence joins TRBV2 and TRBJ2-3, with no clear D. V was pared by 2 bases and J by 1 base, with 7 bases between. CDR3 length: 14 residues. Germline V gene sequence: CDR1 SNHLY, CDR2 FYNNEI. The CDR3 DNA follows: TGTGCCAGCAGTGAACTAACCCGCACAGATACGCAGTATTTT. Translating gives CASSELTRTDTQYF.

V usage is TRBV28 and J usage is TRBJ2-3; 10 bases align to TRBD2. This CDR3 has 13 residues. V lost 6 bases and J lost 8; bases outside the gene matches: 5. Germline CDR1 and CDR2: MDHEN and SYDVKM. The CDR3 nucleotides read TGTGCCAGCAGCTTCCTAGCGGGGGTTACGCAGTATTTT. This codes for CASSFLAGVTQYF.

The sample holds a few counts of this clone. V and J are TRBV28 and TRBJ1-2, with 8 bases identical to TRBD1. The CDR3 covers 14 residues. Germline CDR1 reads MDHEN; CDR2 reads SYDVKM. Trimming at V came to 4 bases and at J to 4 bases, leaving 5 bases not matched to a gene. CDR3 amino acids: CASSSGQGPYGYTF. The CDR3 bases are TGTGCCAGCAGTTCAGGACAGGGTCCCTATGGCTACACCTTC.

V usage is TRBV27 and J usage is TRBJ2-7; weak D call: TRBD2 (6 bases). Germline V gene sequence: CDR1 MNHEY, CDR2 SMNVEV (reference sequence). This CDR3 spans 13 amino acids. Trimming left V 7 bases short and J 2 bases short, with 12 bases between. This CDR3 is CASKSLAAYEQYF. As DNA, the CDR3 is TGTGCCAGCAAGTCACTAGCCGCCTACGAGCAGTACTTC.

This chain uses TRBV4-2 with TRBJ2-5; 10 nucleotides align to TRBD1. CDR1 LGHNA and CDR2 YNFKEQ come from the germline V gene. The CDR3 consists of 14 residues. The ends lost 4 bases at V and 4 bases at J; junction bases unmatched: 3. Written as DNA, the CDR3 is TGTGCCAGCAGCCGAGACAGGGGGCGAGAGACCCAGTACTTC. Translation: CASSRDRGRETQYF.

The rearrangement links TRBV5-1 to TRBJ1-3; possible D gene TRBD1, 5 bases. The CDR3 length is 16 residues. V dropped 3 bases and J dropped 1 base, with 14 bases sitting between them. Germline values: CDR1 SGHRS, CDR2 YFSETQ. The CDR3 nucleotides read TGCGCCAGCAGCTCCACGCCGGGGGGATCTGGAAACACCATATATTTT. It encodes CASSSTPGGSGNTIYF.

To note about this clone: The same CDR3 arises from other DNA sequences in this sample as well. The chain has TRBV20-1 and TRBJ2-7; a possible D gene is TRBD1 (5 bases). Germline loops: CDR1 DFQATT, CDR2 SNEGSKA (reference sequence). The ends were cut back, 2 bases at V and 4 bases at J, with 6 bases in the middle. The CDR3 covers 11 residues. Here the CDR3 reads CSARQGYEQYF. In nucleotides, the CDR3 is TGCAGTGCTAGACAGGGATACGAGCAGTACTTC.

This chain links TRBV12-5 with TRBJ2-3; D is perhaps TRBD2 (6 bases). V shed 7 bases and J shed 6 bases, with 17 bases lying between them. CDR1 is LGHNT and CDR2 is FRNRAP in the germline V gene. This CDR3 region has 14 residues. CDR3 bases: TGTGCTAGTGCCCCCCCCGGGGGTCGGGATACGCAGTATTTT. Amino acid sequence: CASAPPGGRDTQYF.

This rearrangement joins TRBV6-6 to TRBJ2-7; the match to TRBD1 covers 8 bases. The CDR3 loop spans 14 amino acids. Looked up from germline, CDR1 is MNHNY and CDR2 is SVGAGI (reference sequence). The trim removed 5 bases at V and 2 bases at J, leaving 5 bases unmatched. CDR3 coding DNA: TGTGCCAGCAGTATCCACAGGGGGACCTACGAGCAGTACTTC. Its translation is CASSIHRGTYEQYF.

This chain links TRBV5-1 with TRBJ2-5; 7 positions match TRBD1. Germline assignment: CDR1 SGHRS and CDR2 YFSETQ. Trimming cost V 4 bases and J 3 bases; bases outside gene matches: 6. The CDR3 length is 14 residues. The CDR3 loop reads CASSQGQLKETQYF. The CDR3 DNA sequence: TGCGCCAGCAGCCAGGGACAGCTAAAAGAGACCCAGTACTTC.

This clone has a count of ten or more. The genes are TRBV10-1 and TRBJ2-7; possible D gene TRBD1, 6 bases. The germline CDR1 and CDR2 sequences are WNHNN and SYGVQD (reference sequence). Trimming removed 4 bases at V and 3 bases at J, with 7 bases between. The CDR3 is 12 amino acids. CDR3 DNA sequence: TGCGCCAGCAGTGGGACAGACTACGAGCAGTACTTC. As protein: CASSGTDYEQYF.

The rearrangement joins TRBV12-3 or TRBV12-4 to TRBJ1-2, with D hard to call. The CDR3 has 13 amino acids. Trimming took off 10 bases at V and 4 bases at J, with 16 bases between the two ends. DNA for the CDR3: TGTGCCATCTCAGGCGTTATTGGCTATGGCTACACCTTC. This sequence encodes CAISGVIGYGYTF.

This rearrangement joins TRBV18 to TRBJ2-7; D gene uncertain. V lost 6 bases and J lost 4, with 19 bases in between. Per the germline V gene, CDR1 is KGHSH and CDR2 is LQKENI. The CDR3 has 15 residues. The CDR3 DNA reads TGTGCCAGCTCGCTGAGACACTCAAGTGGTTACGAGCAGTACTTC. Protein sequence: CASSLRHSSGYEQYF.

The count of this clone is one. The chain links TRBV11-2 to TRBJ1-2; weak D call: TRBD1 (5 bases). Germline CDR1 reads SGHAT; CDR2 reads FQNNGV. CDR3 length: 17 amino acids. V was shortened by 5 bases and J by 2 bases, with 21 bases between the two germline ends. The chain's CDR3 is CASSPGTVGLLNYGYTF. As DNA, the CDR3 is TGTGCCAGCAGCCCCGGGACGGTCGGACTACTAAACTATGGCTACACCTTC.

This clone was counted between two and nine times. DNA of the CDR3: TGTGCCAGCAGCCATGGAGGGCTTAATACGCAGTATTTT. Translation gives CASSHGGLNTQYF. The V and J genes are TRBV3-1 (or the pseudogene TRBV3-2) and TRBJ2-3; a possible D gene is TRBD2 (6 bases). The V gene lost 3 bases and the J gene lost 7 bases, with 11 bases spanning the gap. The CDR3 has 13 amino acids. Germline CDR1 LGHDT, CDR2 YNNKEL (reference sequence).

This clone was observed a single time. CDR3 DNA: TGCGCCAGCAGCTTGATGGGGCAGGGTAACAATGAGCAGTTCTTC. Amino acids: CASSLMGQGNNEQFF. This chain uses TRBV5-1 with TRBJ2-1; tentative D call: TRBD1 (5 bases). The V and J ends lost 1 base and 5 bases respectively, with 13 bases between them. Germline lookup yields CDR1 SGHRS and CDR2 YFSETQ. The CDR3 contains 15 residues.

The rearrangement links TRBV7-9 to TRBJ1-2; 12 positions match TRBD1. The CDR3 extends over 14 amino acids. Germline values: CDR1 SEHNR, CDR2 FQNEAQ (reference sequence). Trimming at V came to 2 bases and at J to 8 bases, leaving 3 bases not matched to a gene. For the CDR3, the DNA is TGTGCCAGCAGCTTACCCGGGACAGGGGGCGGCTACACCTTC. This translates into CASSLPGTGGGYTF. The full variable domain, rest sourced from reference TRBV7-9 and TRBJ1-2, is DTGVSQNPRHKITKRGQNVTFRCDPISEHNRLYWYRQTLGQGPEFLTYFQNEAQLEKSRLLSDRFSAERPKGSFSTLEIQRTEQGDSAMYLCASSLPGTGGGYTFGSGTRLTVV.

The chain uses TRBV10-3 and TRBJ2-2, with 12 bases fitting TRBD1. Germline-derived CDR1 and CDR2 are ENHRY and SYGVKD. The V gene end was trimmed by 3 bases and the J gene end by 4 bases; junction bases not matched to a gene: 6. This CDR3 spans 17 amino acids. The CDR3, as DNA: TGTGCCATCAGTGACCGGGACAGGGGGCGAAGCACCGGGGAGCTGTTTTTT. Protein: CAISDRDRGRSTGELFF.

The chain employs TRBV5-1 and TRBJ1-4; tentatively, D is TRBD1 (6 bases). CDR3 length: 14 residues. The V and J ends lost 4 bases and 0 bases respectively, with 7 bases between them. The V gene's germline CDR1 is SGHRS and CDR2 YFSETQ. The CDR3 sequence: CASSEGATNEKLFF. In nucleotides, the CDR3 is TGCGCCAGCAGCGAGGGGGCAACTAATGAAAAACTGTTTTTT.

This rearrangement joins TRBV5-1 to TRBJ2-7, with D possibly being TRBD2 (5 bases). The CDR3 runs 16 residues. CDR1 and CDR2 (germline): SGHRS, YFSETQ. Trimming pared 3 bases from V and 2 bases from J, leaving 18 bases between. CDR3: CASSSHGGAPTYEQYF. The CDR3 coding sequence is TGCGCCAGCAGCTCCCATGGAGGCGCCCCCACCTACGAGCAGTACTTC.